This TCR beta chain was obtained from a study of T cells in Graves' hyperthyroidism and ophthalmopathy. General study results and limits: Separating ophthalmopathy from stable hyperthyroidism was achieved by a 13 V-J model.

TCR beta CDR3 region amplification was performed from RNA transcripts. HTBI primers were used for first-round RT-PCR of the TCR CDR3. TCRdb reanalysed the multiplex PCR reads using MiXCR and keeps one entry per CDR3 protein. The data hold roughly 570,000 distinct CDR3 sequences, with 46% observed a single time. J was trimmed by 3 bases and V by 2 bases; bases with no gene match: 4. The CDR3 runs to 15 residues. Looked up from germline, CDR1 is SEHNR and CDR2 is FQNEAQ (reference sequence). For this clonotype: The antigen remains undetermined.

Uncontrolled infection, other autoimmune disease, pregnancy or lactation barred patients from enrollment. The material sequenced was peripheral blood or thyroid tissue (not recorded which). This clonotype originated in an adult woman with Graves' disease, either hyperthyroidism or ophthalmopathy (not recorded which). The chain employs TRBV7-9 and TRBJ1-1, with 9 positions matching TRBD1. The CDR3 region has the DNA TGTGCCAGCAGCTTAAGGACAGGGGTTTACACTGAAGCTTTCTTT. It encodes CASSLRTGVYTEAFF. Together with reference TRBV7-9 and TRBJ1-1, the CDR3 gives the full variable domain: DTGVSQNPRHKITKRGQNVTFRCDPISEHNRLYWYRQTLGQGPEFLTYFQNEAQLEKSRLLSDRFSAERPKGSFSTLEIQRTEQGDSAMYLCASSLRTGVYTEAFFGQGTRLTVV.